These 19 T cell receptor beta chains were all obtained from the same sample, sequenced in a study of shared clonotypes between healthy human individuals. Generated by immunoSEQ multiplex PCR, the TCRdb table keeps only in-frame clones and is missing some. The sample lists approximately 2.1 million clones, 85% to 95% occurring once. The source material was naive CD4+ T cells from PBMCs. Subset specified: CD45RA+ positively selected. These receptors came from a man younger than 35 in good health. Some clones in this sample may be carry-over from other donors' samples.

CDR3 sequence reads: CASSVSGTAGDYGYTF. The CDR3 nucleotides are TGCGCCAGCAGCGTCTCCGGGACAGCTGGGGACTATGGCTACACCTTC. The chain has TRBV5-1 and TRBJ1-2, with 7 bases that match TRBD1. Germline V gives CDR1 SGHRS, CDR2 YFSETQ. Germline trimming cut 4 bases from V and 3 bases from J; bases unmatched to any gene: 12. The CDR3 length is 16 residues.

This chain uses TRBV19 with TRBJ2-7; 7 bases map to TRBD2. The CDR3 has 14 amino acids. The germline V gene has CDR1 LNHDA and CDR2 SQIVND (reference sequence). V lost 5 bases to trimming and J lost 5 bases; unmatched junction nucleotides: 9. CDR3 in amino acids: CASSSRGRADEQYF. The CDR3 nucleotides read TGTGCCAGTAGTTCCCGAGGGAGGGCCGACGAGCAGTACTTC. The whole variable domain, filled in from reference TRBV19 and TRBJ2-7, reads DGGITQSPKYLFRKEGQNVTLSCEQNLNHDAMYWYRQDPGQGLRLIYYSQIVNDFQKGDIAEGYSVSREKKESFPLTVTSAQKNPTAFYLCASSSRGRADEQYFGPGTRLTVT.

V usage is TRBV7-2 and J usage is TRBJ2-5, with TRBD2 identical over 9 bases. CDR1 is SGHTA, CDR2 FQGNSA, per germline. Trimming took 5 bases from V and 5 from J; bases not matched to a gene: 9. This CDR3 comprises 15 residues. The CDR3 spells CASSPLAGGPETQYF. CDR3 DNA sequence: TGTGCCAGCAGCCCTCTGGCGGGGGGGCCGGAGACCCAGTACTTC.

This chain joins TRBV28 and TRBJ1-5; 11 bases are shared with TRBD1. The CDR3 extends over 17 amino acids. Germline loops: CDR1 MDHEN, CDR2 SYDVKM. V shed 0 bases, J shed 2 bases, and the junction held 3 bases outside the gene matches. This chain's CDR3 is CASSLWAGQGGNQPQHF. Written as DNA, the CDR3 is TGTGCCAGCAGTTTATGGGCGGGACAGGGGGGCAATCAGCCCCAGCATTTT.

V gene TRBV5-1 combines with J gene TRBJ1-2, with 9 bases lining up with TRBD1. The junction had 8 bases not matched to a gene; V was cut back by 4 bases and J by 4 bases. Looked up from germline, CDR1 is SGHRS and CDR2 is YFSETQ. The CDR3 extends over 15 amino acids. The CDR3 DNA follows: TGCGCCAGCAGCGGGACAGGGTTGCCTTCCTATGGCTACACCTTC. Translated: CASSGTGLPSYGYTF.

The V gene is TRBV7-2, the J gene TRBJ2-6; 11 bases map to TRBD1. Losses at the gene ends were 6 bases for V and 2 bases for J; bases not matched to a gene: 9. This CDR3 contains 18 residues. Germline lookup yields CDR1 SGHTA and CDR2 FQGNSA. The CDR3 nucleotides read TGTGCCAGCAGTAGGACAGGGGGCACAAGGACTGGGGCCAACGTCCTGACTTTC. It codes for CASSRTGGTRTGANVLTF.

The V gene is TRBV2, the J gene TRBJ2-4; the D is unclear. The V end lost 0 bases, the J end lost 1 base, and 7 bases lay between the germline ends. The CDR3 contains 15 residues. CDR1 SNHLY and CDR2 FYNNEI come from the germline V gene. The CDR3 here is CASSEAGPAKNIQYF. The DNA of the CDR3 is TGTGCCAGCAGTGAAGCAGGTCCCGCCAAAAACATTCAGTACTTC.

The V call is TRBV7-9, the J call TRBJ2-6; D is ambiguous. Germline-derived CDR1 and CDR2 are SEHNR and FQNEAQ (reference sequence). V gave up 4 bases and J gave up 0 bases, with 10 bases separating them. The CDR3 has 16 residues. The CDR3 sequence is CASSSGRFSGANVLTF. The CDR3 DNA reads TGTGCCAGCAGCTCCGGACGGTTCTCTGGGGCCAACGTCCTGACTTTC.

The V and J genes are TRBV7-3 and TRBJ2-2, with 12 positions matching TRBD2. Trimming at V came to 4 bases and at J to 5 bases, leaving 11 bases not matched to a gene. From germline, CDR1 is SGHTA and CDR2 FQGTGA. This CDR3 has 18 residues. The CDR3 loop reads CASSSPSGRAFGTGELFF. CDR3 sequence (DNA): TGTGCCAGCAGCTCCCCTAGCGGGAGGGCCTTTGGAACCGGGGAGCTGTTTTTT.

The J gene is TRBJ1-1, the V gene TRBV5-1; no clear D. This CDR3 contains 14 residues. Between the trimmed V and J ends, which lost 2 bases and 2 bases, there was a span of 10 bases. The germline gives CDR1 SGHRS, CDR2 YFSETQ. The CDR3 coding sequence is TGCGCCAGCAGCTTACAGATCCAAAACACTGAAGCTTTCTTT. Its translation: CASSLQIQNTEAFF.

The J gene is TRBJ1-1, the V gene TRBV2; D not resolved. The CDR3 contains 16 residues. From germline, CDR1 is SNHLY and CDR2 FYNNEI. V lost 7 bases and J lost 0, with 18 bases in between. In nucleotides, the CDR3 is TGTGCCAGCACGGGTCACGCTCCTGGCTTGAACACTGAAGCTTTCTTT. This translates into CASTGHAPGLNTEAFF. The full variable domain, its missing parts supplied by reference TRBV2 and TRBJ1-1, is EPEVTQTPSHQVTQMGQEVILRCVPISNHLYFYWYRQILGQKVEFLVSFYNNEISEKSEIFDDQFSVERPDGSNFTLKIRSTKLEDSAMYFCASTGHAPGLNTEAFFGQGTRLTVV.

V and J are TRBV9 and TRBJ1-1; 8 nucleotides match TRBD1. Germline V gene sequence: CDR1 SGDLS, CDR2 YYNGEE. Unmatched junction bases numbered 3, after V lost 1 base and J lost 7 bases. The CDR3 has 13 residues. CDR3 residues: CASSVQGAGEAFF. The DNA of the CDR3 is TGTGCCAGCAGCGTACAGGGGGCGGGTGAAGCTTTCTTT.

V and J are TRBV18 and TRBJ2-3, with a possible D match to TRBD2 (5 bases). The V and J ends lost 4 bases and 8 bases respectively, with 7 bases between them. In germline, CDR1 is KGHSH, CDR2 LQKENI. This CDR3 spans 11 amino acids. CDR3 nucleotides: TGTGCCAGCTCACGGGAGAGTACGCAGTATTTT. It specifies CASSRESTQYF.

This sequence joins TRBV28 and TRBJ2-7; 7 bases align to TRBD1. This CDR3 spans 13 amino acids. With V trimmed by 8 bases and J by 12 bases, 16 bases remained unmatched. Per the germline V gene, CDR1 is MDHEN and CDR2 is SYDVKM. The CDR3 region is CASGPGTVLNLYF. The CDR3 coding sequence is TGTGCCAGCGGCCCGGGGACAGTCCTTAATTTGTACTTC. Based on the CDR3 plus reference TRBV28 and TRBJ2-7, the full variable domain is DVKVTQSSRYLVKRTGEKVFLECVQDMDHENMFWYRQDPGLGLRLIYFSYDVKMKEKGDIPEGYSVSREKKERFSLILESASTNQTSMYLCASGPGTVLNLYFGPGTRLTVT.

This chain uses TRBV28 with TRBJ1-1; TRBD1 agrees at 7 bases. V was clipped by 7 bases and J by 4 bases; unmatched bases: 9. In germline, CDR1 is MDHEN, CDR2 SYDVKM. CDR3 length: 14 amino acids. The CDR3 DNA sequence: TGTGCCAGCATTCAGGGGGGGCTGGTCACTGAAGCTTTCTTT. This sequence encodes CASIQGGLVTEAFF.

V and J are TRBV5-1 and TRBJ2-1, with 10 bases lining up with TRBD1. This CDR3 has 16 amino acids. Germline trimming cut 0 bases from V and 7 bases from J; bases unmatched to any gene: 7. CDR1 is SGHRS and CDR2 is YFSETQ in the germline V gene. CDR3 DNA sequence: TGCGCCAGCAGCTTGGTGGGAGGACAGGGGGTTAATGAGCAGTTCTTC. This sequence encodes CASSLVGGQGVNEQFF.

CDR3 region: CASSTRTQKGEKLFF. Written as DNA, the CDR3 is TGTGCCAGTAGTACACGGACTCAAAAAGGGGAAAAACTGTTTTTT. The V call is TRBV19, the J call TRBJ1-4, with unresolved D. V was pared by 4 bases and J by 8 bases, with 17 bases between. The CDR3 contains 15 residues. Germline V lookup: CDR1 LNHDA, CDR2 SQIVND (reference sequence).

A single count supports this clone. The CDR3 spells CASSPSWERDTQYF. Written as DNA, the CDR3 is TGTGCCAGCTCACCGAGTTGGGAGAGAGATACGCAGTATTTT. This sequence joins TRBV18 and TRBJ2-3, with D maybe TRBD2 (5 bases). V shed 3 bases and J shed 5 bases, with 12 bases lying between them. The CDR3 consists of 14 residues. Germline V lookup: CDR1 KGHSH, CDR2 LQKENI.

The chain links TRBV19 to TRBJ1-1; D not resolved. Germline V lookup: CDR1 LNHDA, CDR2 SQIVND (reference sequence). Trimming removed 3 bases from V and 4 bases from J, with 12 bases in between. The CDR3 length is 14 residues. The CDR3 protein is CASSISRAVTEAFF. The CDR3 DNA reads TGTGCCAGTAGTATTTCTCGGGCCGTCACTGAAGCTTTCTTT.